This paragraph covers one T cell receptor beta chain sequence. The antigen remains undetermined. This record comes from a study of cytomegalovirus exposure and HLA in healthy donors. Study-wide findings and caveats: Sequencing likely generated an artifact that appeared as a cluster of highly shared sequence variants. Most observed TCR sequences were rare, whereas some public TCRs were detected in many donors. In a later analysis, donors in an Asian-associated ancestry cluster reportedly had fewer N-insertions in productive TCRs than the cohort mean.

Trimming shortened V by 3 bases and J by 7 bases, and 15 bases separated the two germline ends. CDR3 length: 14 amino acids. Germline V gene lookup returns CDR1 LNHDA and CDR2 SQIVND (reference sequence). Unrecorded immune exposures were likely, despite nominal health at sampling. The study ran its PCR with 60 Vbeta and 13 Jbeta primers. The assay was immunoSEQ multiplex PCR, and TCRdb's table has in-frame clones only and misses some. The sample contains under 200,000 clones, around 81% of which appear only once. The rearrangement uses TRBV19 and TRBJ1-1; possible D gene TRBD1, 5 bases. Sequencing was done on a sample of PBMCs. This clonotype was obtained from a woman in her 30s in good health and CMV-seropositive. The CDR3 reads CASSMVWGVGEAFF. CDR3 nucleotides: TGTGCCAGTAGTATGGTTTGGGGGGTTGGTGAAGCTTTCTTT.